Sequencing of this T cell receptor beta chain was carried out in a study of blood T cell repertoires in COVID-19. Authors' analysis steps: Amplification of reference gene primers provided the estimated nucleated cell counts. Libraries were prepared by immunoSEQ multiplex PCR; TCRdb keeps only in-frame clonotypes and omits some of them. The D gene and trimming were derived from the DNA, and the V and J assignments and clone size from that table. The repertoire holds 300,000 or so clones, with around 83% as singletons. The V end was cut by 3 bases, the J end by 4 bases, with 12 bases between. The CDR3 totals 14 residues. Germline V lookup: CDR1 LNHNV, CDR2 YYDKDF (reference sequence).

The TCR sequence derives from a woman between 45 and 60 years old with acute or convalescent COVID-19. The rearrangement links TRBV15 to TRBJ1-2, with a weak D call TRBD1 (5 bases). Sample: peripheral blood. CDR3 coding DNA: TGTGCCACCAGCAGGGAGGGGCTGGGCTATGGCTACACCTTC. It yields the protein CATSREGLGYGYTF.